This T cell receptor (beta chain) emerged from a study of blood T cells in healthy people across ages. Study summary: Using template switching, researchers captured about one barcoded beta molecule for each two T cells. Study-wide findings and caveats: Naive CD4+ cells and diversity were both higher in long-lived donors than in aged donors. The unsorted PBMCs prevented any conclusive comparison of naive versus antigen-experienced cells.

A second roughly 7 to 11 cycle PCR used barcoded and J-beta primers. TCRdb reanalysed the 5' RACE reads using MiXCR and keeps one entry per CDR3 protein. The data hold 700,000 to 950,000 distinct CDR3 sequences, with roughly 50% observed a single time. Germline-derived CDR1 and CDR2 are SGHTA and FQGNSA. CDR3 length equals 13 residues. Remarks on this clonotype: Its antigen is unknown.

This rearrangement joins TRBV7-2 to TRBJ2-4, with 7 positions matching TRBD2. The J call may be in error: the DNA end matches TRBJ2-7 better. The clonotype was recovered from a man aged 30 to 45 in good health. The sample comprised blood. CDR3 bases: TGTGCCAGCAGCGGCAGTTGGGGGGGCGAGCAGTACTTC. Translation: CASSGSWGGEQYF.